The T cell receptor (beta chain) under discussion was sequenced for a study of T cells in Graves' hyperthyroidism and ophthalmopathy. Study-wide results and caveats: Blood also held most thyroid clonotypes expanded beyond 0.001. A median around 6.8 months before onset, the model predicted ophthalmopathy.

The CDR3 consists of 15 residues. Looked up from germline, CDR1 is SGHTA and CDR2 is FQGNSA. The V and J ends lost 3 bases and 4 bases respectively, with 15 bases between them. RNA transcripts were the template for amplifying TCR beta CDR3 regions. A first-round RT-PCR of the TCR CDR3 used the HTBI primer set. TCRdb redid the calling of the multiplex PCR reads with MiXCR, one entry per CDR3 protein. Of roughly 510,000 distinct CDR3 sequences listed, 35% to 50% are singletons. Criteria for exclusion of patients were uncontrolled infection, other autoimmune disease, pregnancy or lactation. This clonotype was recorded at least ten times. No antigen is known for it.

This TCR was recovered from an adult woman with Graves' disease, either hyperthyroidism or ophthalmopathy (not recorded which). V is TRBV7-2 and J is TRBJ2-5, with D perhaps assigned TRBD1 or TRBD2 (5 bases each). The sample comprised peripheral blood or thyroid tissue (not recorded which). The CDR3 bases are TGTGCCAGCAGCTTCCAGGGCGGGTTAGGAGAGACCCAGTACTTC. This sequence encodes CASSFQGGLGETQYF.